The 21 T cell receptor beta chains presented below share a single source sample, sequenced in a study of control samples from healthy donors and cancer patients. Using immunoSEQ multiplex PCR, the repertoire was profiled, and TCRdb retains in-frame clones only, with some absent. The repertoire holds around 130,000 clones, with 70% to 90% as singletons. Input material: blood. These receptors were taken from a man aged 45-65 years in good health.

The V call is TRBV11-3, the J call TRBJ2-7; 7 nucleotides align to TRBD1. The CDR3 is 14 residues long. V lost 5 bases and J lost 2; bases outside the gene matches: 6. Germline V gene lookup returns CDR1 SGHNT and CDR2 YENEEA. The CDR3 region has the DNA TGTGCCAGCAGCCAGACAGGGCCGACCTACGAGCAGTACTTC. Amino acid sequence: CASSQTGPTYEQYF.

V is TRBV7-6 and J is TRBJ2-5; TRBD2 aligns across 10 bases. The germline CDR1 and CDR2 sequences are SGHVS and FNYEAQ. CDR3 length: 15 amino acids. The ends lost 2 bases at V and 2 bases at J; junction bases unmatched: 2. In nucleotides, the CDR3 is TGTGCCAGCAGCTTATCACTAGCGGGACAAGAGACCCAGTACTTC. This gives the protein CASSLSLAGQETQYF.

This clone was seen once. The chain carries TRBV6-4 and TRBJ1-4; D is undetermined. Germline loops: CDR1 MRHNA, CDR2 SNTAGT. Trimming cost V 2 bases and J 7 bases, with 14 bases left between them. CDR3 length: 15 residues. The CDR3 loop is CASSDTPGPGEKLFF. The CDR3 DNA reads TGTGCCAGCAGTGACACGCCAGGCCCCGGTGAAAAACTGTTTTTT.

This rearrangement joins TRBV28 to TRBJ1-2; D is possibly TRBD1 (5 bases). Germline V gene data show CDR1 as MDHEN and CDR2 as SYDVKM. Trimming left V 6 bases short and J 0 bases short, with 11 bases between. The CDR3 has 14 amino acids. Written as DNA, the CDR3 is TGTGCCAGCAGCCCTAGGACAACTAACTATGGCTACACCTTC. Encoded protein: CASSPRTTNYGYTF.

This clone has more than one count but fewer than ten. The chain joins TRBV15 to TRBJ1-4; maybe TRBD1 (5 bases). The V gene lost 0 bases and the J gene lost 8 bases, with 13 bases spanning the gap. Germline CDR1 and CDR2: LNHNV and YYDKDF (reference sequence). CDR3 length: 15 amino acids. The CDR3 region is CATSRDKGFGEKLFF. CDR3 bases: TGTGCCACCAGCAGAGATAAGGGGTTTGGGGAAAAACTGTTTTTT.

CDR3 residues: CASGPGTRNTGELFF. The CDR3 DNA follows: TGTGCCAGTGGTCCAGGGACACGAAACACCGGGGAGCTGTTTTTT. V and J are TRBV2 and TRBJ2-2, with D possibly matching TRBD1 (6 bases). CDR1 is SNHLY, CDR2 FYNNEI, per germline. The CDR3 extends over 15 amino acids. The V end lost 9 bases, the J end lost 2 bases, and 16 bases lay between the germline ends. Filled out from reference TRBV2 and TRBJ2-2, the complete variable domain reads EPEVTQTPSHQVTQMGQEVILRCVPISNHLYFYWYRQILGQKVEFLVSFYNNEISEKSEIFDDQFSVERPDGSNFTLKIRSTKLEDSAMYFCASGPGTRNTGELFFGEGSRLTVL.

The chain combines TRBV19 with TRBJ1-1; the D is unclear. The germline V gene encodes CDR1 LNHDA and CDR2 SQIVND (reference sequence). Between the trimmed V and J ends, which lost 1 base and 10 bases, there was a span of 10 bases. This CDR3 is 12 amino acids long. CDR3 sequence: CASSIGSLGAFF. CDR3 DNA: TGTGCCAGTAGTATAGGCAGCCTAGGAGCTTTCTTT.

CDR3 nucleotide sequence: TGTGCCAGCAGCTATAGCGGGGGAAAGGGAACCGGGGAGCTGTTTTTT. Translating gives CASSYSGGKGTGELFF. The J gene is TRBJ2-2, the V gene TRBV7-6, with 9 positions matching TRBD2. Germline lookup yields CDR1 SGHVS and CDR2 FNYEAQ. J was trimmed by 5 bases and V by 4 bases; bases with no gene match: 8. The CDR3 is 16 amino acids.

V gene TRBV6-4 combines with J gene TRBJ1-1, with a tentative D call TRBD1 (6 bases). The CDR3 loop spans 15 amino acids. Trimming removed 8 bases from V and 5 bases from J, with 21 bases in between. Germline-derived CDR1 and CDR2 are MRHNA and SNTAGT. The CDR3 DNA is TGTGCCAGCGCCCGAAGTCCGGGGGCGCGGACTGAAGCTTTCTTT. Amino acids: CASARSPGARTEAFF.

The CDR3 region has the DNA TGTGCCAGCAGCCCAGGCGGGGGCACAGATACGCAGTATTTT. Its translation: CASSPGGGTDTQYF. The rearrangement links TRBV9 to TRBJ2-3, with TRBD2 as a possible D gene (6 bases). Germline values: CDR1 SGDLS, CDR2 YYNGEE. Trimming shortened V by 4 bases and J by 1 base, and 10 bases separated the two germline ends. The CDR3 runs to 14 residues.

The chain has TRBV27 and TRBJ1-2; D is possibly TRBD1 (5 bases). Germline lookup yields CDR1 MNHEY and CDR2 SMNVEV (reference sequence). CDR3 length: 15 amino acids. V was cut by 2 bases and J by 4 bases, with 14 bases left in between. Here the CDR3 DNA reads TGTGCCAGCAGTTTAAGTTGGGACGGAGTCTATGGCTACACCTTC. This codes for CASSLSWDGVYGYTF.

Written as DNA, the CDR3 is TGTGCCAGCACCCCGGACAGGTTCTACACCGGGGAGCTGTTTTTT. This codes for CASTPDRFYTGELFF. The chain joins TRBV28 to TRBJ2-2; the match to TRBD1 covers 7 bases. CDR3 size: 15 residues. Germline CDR1 is MDHEN and CDR2 is SYDVKM. V was clipped by 7 bases and J by 3 bases; unmatched bases: 8. The full variable domain, completed using reference TRBV28 and TRBJ2-2, is DVKVTQSSRYLVKRTGEKVFLECVQDMDHENMFWYRQDPGLGLRLIYFSYDVKMKEKGDIPEGYSVSREKKERFSLILESASTNQTSMYLCASTPDRFYTGELFFGEGSRLTVL.

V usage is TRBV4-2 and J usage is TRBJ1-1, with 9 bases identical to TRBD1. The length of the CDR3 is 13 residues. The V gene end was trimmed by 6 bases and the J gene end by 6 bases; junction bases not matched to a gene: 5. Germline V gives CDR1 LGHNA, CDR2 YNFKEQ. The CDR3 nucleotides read TGTGCCAGCAGGACAGGGGGGGTTTCTGAAGCTTTCTTT. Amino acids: CASRTGGVSEAFF.

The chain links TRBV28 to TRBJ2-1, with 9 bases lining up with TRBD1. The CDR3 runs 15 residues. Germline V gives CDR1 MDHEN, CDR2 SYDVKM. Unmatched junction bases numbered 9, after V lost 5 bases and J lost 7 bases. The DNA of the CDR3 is TGTGCCAGCAGTGCCGCCGGACAGGGGTCGAATGAGCAGTTCTTC. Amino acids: CASSAAGQGSNEQFF.

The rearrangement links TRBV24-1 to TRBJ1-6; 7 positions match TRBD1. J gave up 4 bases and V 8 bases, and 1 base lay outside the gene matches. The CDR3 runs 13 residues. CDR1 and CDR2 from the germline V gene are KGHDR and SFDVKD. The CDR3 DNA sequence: TGTGCCACCACGGGACAGTATAATTCACCCCTCCACTTT. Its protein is CATTGQYNSPLHF.

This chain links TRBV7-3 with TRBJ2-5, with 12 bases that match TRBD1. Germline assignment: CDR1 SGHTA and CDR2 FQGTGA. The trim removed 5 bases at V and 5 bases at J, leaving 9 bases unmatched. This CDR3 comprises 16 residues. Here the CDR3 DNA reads TGTGCCAGCAGCCTGGGGGACAGGGGGCTTTGGGAGACCCAGTACTTC. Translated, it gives CASSLGDRGLWETQYF.

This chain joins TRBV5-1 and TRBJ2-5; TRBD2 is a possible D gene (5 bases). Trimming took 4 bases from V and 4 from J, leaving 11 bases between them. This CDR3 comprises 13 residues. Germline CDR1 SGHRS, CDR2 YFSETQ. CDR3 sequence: CASSPSGAETQYF. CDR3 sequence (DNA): TGCGCCAGCAGCCCGAGCGGCGCAGAGACCCAGTACTTC. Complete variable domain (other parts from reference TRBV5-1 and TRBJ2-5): KAGVTQTPRYLIKTRGQQVTLSCSPISGHRSVSWYQQTPGQGLQFLFEYFSETQRNKGNFPGRFSGRQFSNSRSEMNVSTLELGDSALYLCASSPSGAETQYFGPGTRLLVL.

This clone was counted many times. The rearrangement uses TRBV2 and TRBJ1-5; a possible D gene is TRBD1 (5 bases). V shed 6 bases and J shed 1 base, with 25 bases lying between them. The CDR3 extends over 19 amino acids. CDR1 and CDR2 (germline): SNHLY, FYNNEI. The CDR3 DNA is TGTGCCAGCAGCGAGGATTTCGAACAGGAAAATCGCAGCAATCAGCCCCAGCATTTT. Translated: CASSEDFEQENRSNQPQHF.

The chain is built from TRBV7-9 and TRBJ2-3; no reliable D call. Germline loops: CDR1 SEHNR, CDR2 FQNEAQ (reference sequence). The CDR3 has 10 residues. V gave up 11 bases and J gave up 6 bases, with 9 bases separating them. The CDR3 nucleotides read TGTGCCTTGGTTGTGGATACGCAGTATTTT. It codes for CALVVDTQYF.

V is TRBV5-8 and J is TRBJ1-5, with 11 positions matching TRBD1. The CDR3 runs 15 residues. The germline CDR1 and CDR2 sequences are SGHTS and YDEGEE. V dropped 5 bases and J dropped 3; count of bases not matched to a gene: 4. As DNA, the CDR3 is TGTGCCAGCAGTCGGACAGGGGGCTTCAATCAGCCCCAGCATTTT. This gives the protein CASSRTGGFNQPQHF.

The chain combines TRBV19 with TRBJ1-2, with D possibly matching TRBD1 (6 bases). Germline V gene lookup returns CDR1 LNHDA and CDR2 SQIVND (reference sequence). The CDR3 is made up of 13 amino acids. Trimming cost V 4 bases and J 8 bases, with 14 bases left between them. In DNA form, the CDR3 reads TGTGCCAGTAGTACCACAGGGTTCACGGGCTACACCTTC. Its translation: CASSTTGFTGYTF.